This T cell receptor beta chain was identified during a study of T cell repertoires in cytomegalovirus infection. About the research overall: TCR beta signatures that were public indicated CMV infection and matching HLA type. Findings and limits, study-wide: Identification of carriers of CMV plus the relevant HLA was performed using cumulative public TCR beta family frequency. Dominant in the ex vivo response were TCR beta clonotypes restricted by HLA-C and specific for CMV.

MiXCR was run by TCRdb on the reads, yielding one entry per CDR3 protein. The sample comprises hundreds of thousands of distinct CDR3 sequences, roughly a third of which are singletons, and around 15% rests with the top ten. The CDR3 is made up of 15 amino acids. J gave up 0 bases and V 0 bases, and 2 bases lay outside the gene matches. CDR1 is DFQATT and CDR2 is SNEGSKA in the germline V gene (reference sequence). As concerns this clonotype: The antigen remains unidentified.

The TCR was taken from a human donor in good health (CMV status not recorded). Some clones in this sample may be carry-over from other donors' samples. The chain links TRBV20-1 to TRBJ2-1; 7 bases agree with TRBD1. Input material: PBMCs. CDR3 in amino acids: CSAREQGNSYNEQFF. In nucleotides, the CDR3 is TGCAGTGCTAGAGAACAGGGGAACTCCTACAATGAGCAGTTCTTC.